These 9 T cell receptor beta chains originate from one sample sequenced in a study of T cell repertoires in cytomegalovirus infection. TCRdb re-derived calls from the reads in MiXCR, one entry per CDR3 protein. Of about 740,000 distinct CDR3 sequences listed, 35% were seen once; the top ten hold roughly 2.8%. Sequenced input: PBMCs. The receptor set was obtained from a human donor in good health (CMV status not recorded). Some clones in this sample may be carry-over from other donors' samples.

This clonotype was picked up a small number of times. The chain is built from TRBV7-2 and TRBJ1-4; D not resolved. Germline-derived CDR1 and CDR2 are SGHTA and FQGNSA. V gave up 3 bases and J gave up 10 bases, with 9 bases separating them. The CDR3 sequence is 12 residues long. CDR3 sequence: CASSLRWGKLFF. The DNA for the CDR3 is TGTGCCAGCAGCTTGCGATGGGGAAAACTGTTTTTT.

A few counts support this clonotype. The J gene is TRBJ2-7, the V gene TRBV28; tentative D call: TRBD1 (7 bases). Germline values: CDR1 MDHEN, CDR2 SYDVKM. V lost 3 bases, J lost 6 bases, and 15 bases lay in between. The CDR3 totals 14 residues. CDR3: CASSFTRGDREQYF. CDR3 sequence (DNA): TGTGCCAGCAGTTTCACCAGGGGGGACCGCGAGCAGTACTTC.

This clonotype was counted between two and nine times. This chain connects TRBV7-3 to TRBJ1-6, with TRBD1 matching 9 bases. The CDR3 length is 14 residues. In germline, CDR1 is SGHTA, CDR2 FQGTGA. J was trimmed by 10 bases and V by 5 bases; bases with no gene match: 6. This CDR3 reads CASSGTGGSSPLHF. DNA of the CDR3: TGTGCCAGCAGCGGTACAGGGGGCAGCTCACCCCTCCACTTT.

CDR3 nucleotides: TGTGCCAGCAGTCAAAGAGGCGGGGGGGACAATGAGCAGTTCTTC. Protein: CASSQRGGGDNEQFF. The V and J genes are TRBV7-3 and TRBJ2-1; 9 bases align to TRBD2. Germline V lookup: CDR1 SGHTA, CDR2 FQGTGA. The ends lost 6 bases at V and 5 bases at J; junction bases unmatched: 8. The CDR3 covers 15 residues. Complete variable domain (other parts from reference TRBV7-3 and TRBJ2-1): GAGVSQTPSNKVTEKGKYVELRCDPISGHTALYWYRQSLGQGPEFLIYFQGTGAADDSGLPNDRFFAVRPEGSVSTLKIQRTERGDSAVYLCASSQRGGGDNEQFFGPGTRLTVL.

This chain connects TRBV6-2 or TRBV6-3 to TRBJ1-5, with D uncertain. The CDR3 covers 13 residues. The germline CDR1 and CDR2 sequences are MNHEY and SVGEGT. Trimming took off 8 bases at V and 5 bases at J, with 13 bases between the two ends. This chain's CDR3 is CASHLRDYQPQHF. In nucleotides, the CDR3 is TGTGCCAGCCATTTAAGGGATTATCAGCCCCAGCATTTT.

The chain links TRBV29-1 to TRBJ1-2; tentatively, D is TRBD1 (5 bases). Germline V CDR1 and CDR2: SQVTM, ANQGSEA. The CDR3 sequence is 14 residues long. V shed 3 bases and J shed 1 base, with 12 bases lying between them. The CDR3 sequence: CSVDQSQDNYGYTF. CDR3 nucleotide sequence: TGCAGCGTTGACCAGTCACAGGATAACTATGGCTACACCTTC.

The gene calls are TRBV6-6 and TRBJ2-4; D is uncertain. The CDR3 extends over 13 amino acids. Germline CDR1 and CDR2: MNHNY and SVGAGI (reference sequence). V lost 11 bases and J 2 bases, leaving 13 bases between the germline ends. The CDR3 DNA reads as TGTGCCCTCAGTTACTTTACCAAAAACATTCAGTACTTC. Its protein product is CALSYFTKNIQYF.

This clonotype was picked up many times. This chain links TRBV7-2 with TRBJ1-2; D gene ambiguous. The V and J ends lost 4 bases and 2 bases respectively, with 11 bases between them. CDR1 and CDR2 from the germline V gene are SGHTA and FQGNSA. This CDR3 region has 14 residues. This chain's CDR3 is CASSSSWWNYGYTF. The CDR3 coding sequence is TGTGCCAGCAGCTCTTCTTGGTGGAACTATGGCTACACCTTC.

V usage is TRBV7-9 and J usage is TRBJ2-5; TRBD2 agrees at 8 bases. CDR1 and CDR2 (germline): SEHNR, FQNEAQ (reference sequence). The V and J ends lost 2 bases and 4 bases, in that order; junction bases with no gene match: 18. The length of the CDR3 is 19 residues. The CDR3 spells CASSLNPKAGTRLAETQYF. Written as DNA, the CDR3 is TGTGCCAGCAGCTTAAACCCTAAAGCCGGGACTAGACTCGCAGAGACCCAGTACTTC.